This T cell receptor beta chain was found in a study of T cells in Graves' hyperthyroidism and ophthalmopathy. CDR1 and CDR2 from the germline V gene are SGHRS and YFSETQ. The CDR3 is made up of 16 amino acids. The J segment lost 3 bases and the V segment lost 3 bases, leaving 8 bases of the junction unmatched. This clonotype was seen a handful of times. Its antigen is undetermined. Among ophthalmopathy patients, the Clinical Activity Score reached at least 3, the NOSPECS grade reached at least 4, and duration remained under 3 months. In making diagnoses, clinical symptoms, serum thyroxine and TRAb, thyroid ultrasound and orbital computed tomography were all used. The PBMCs studied were ones that came from about 10 ml fresh peripheral blood. Amplification yielded TCR beta CDR3 regions, with RNA transcripts as the source. Carried out on the TCR CDR3, a first-round RT-PCR used the HTBI primer set. TCRdb reprocessed the multiplex PCR reads via MiXCR and lists one record per CDR3 protein. The sample holds about 600,000 distinct CDR3 sequences, 14% seen once.

Study-level points and caveats: Clonotypes that were expanded in thyroid above 0.001 mostly appeared in blood too.

The chain carries TRBV5-1 and TRBJ1-2, with 10 bases matching TRBD1. The sequence was obtained from a woman aged 18-29 years with Graves' ophthalmopathy. The sequencing sample was made of blood. The CDR3 bases are TGCGCCAGCAGCTCGACAGGGGGCCTTTCTGACTATGGCTACACCTTC. It yields the protein CASSSTGGLSDYGYTF.